Described below is a single TCR beta chain sequence and its context. The data belong to a study of blood T cell repertoires in COVID-19. Study at large: Sources were T cells, B-cell-depleted T cells, or PBMCs; the material itself was cDNA or gDNA.

Unmatched junction bases numbered 3, after V lost 1 base and J lost 7 bases. Germline values: CDR1 GTSNPN, CDR2 SVGIG (reference sequence). This CDR3 is built from 14 residues. In the original workflow: Quantification of nucleated cells was approximated via reference gene primer amplification. Data came from immunoSEQ multiplex PCR; TCRdb stores just in-frame clones and leaves some out. V and J calls and clone size are given by that table; D and trimming were obtained from the DNA. There are approximately 500,000 clones in the sample; around 90% occur only once, and less than 9.5% lies in the top ten.

The rearrangement joins TRBV30 to TRBJ1-6; the match to TRBD1 covers 8 bases. The sample comprised peripheral blood. This receptor was identified in a woman aged 50 to 65 with COVID-19, enrolled during active disease. In nucleotides, the CDR3 is TGTGCCTGGAGTGGAAGGACAGGGAATTCACCCCTCCACTTT. It specifies CAWSGRTGNSPLHF.